This T cell receptor beta chain was captured in a study of long-term antiretroviral therapy in people with HIV. Study findings and constraints: Older ART regimens were possibly in use when the blood was collected between about 2004 and 2018.

Notes on this clone: Its antigen remains unknown.

Survey-level immunoSEQ v3.0 assays were run. Some clones are missing from TCRdb's copy, which holds only in-frame ones; the method was immunoSEQ multiplex PCR. The table lists approximately 24,000 clones, roughly 87% of them singletons, with 4.5% to 6% in the top ten. The CDR3 loop spans 14 amino acids. CDR1 is SNHLY, CDR2 FYNNEI, per germline. V trimming: 6 bases; J trimming: 6 bases; junction bases outside the gene matches: 8. The TCR comes from a woman under 40 with HIV. The sample in question was unsorted PBMCs, obtained 1.1 years before starting antiretroviral therapy. This rearrangement joins TRBV2 to TRBJ2-7; 10 bases are shared with TRBD2. CDR3 in DNA: TGTGCCAGCAGGGAGCGGGGGGGCCGCGGCGAGCAGTACTTC. Protein sequence: CASRERGGRGEQYF.